This T cell receptor (beta chain) was identified in a study of T cell changes during pregnancy in multiple sclerosis. The table came from immunoSEQ multiplex PCR; TCRdb's copy has only in-frame clones and leaves some out. The sample records tens of thousands of clones, about 89% being singletons. This CDR3 has 17 amino acids. The ends were cut back, 2 bases at V and 4 bases at J, with 18 bases in the middle. Germline lookup yields CDR1 SGHTA and CDR2 FQGNSA. The genes are TRBV7-2 and TRBJ2-1; D may be TRBD2 (6 bases). Sequenced material: CD4+ T cells from peripheral blood mononuclear cells, taken in the second trimester of pregnancy. The receptor comes from a female donor with multiple sclerosis, enrolled in a pregnancy study. CDR3 in DNA: TGTGCCAGCAGCTTACAATCAGCGGGCCACGCTTACAATGAGCAGTTCTTC. Translating gives CASSLQSAGHAYNEQFF.